What follows are 27 T cell receptor beta chains derived from one specimen sequenced in a study of OX40 agonist ivuxolimab in advanced cancers. The table came from immunoSEQ multiplex PCR; TCRdb's copy has only in-frame clones and leaves some out. The data hold roughly 76,000 clones, with around 90% observed a single time. The specimen comprised CD4+ or CD8+ T cells sorted from blood, sampled in a trial of the OX40 agonist ivuxolimab. These receptors originate from an adult with an advanced solid tumor such as melanoma, head and neck, liver or kidney cancer.

This clone was detected a few times. The chain combines TRBV10-3 with TRBJ1-2, with D maybe TRBD1 (6 bases). Trimming pared 5 bases from V and 7 bases from J, leaving 11 bases between. In germline, CDR1 is ENHRY, CDR2 SYGVKD. The CDR3 contains 12 residues. Written as DNA, the CDR3 is TGTGCCATCAGTCCAATCAGGGGTGGCTACACCTTC. Translation gives CAISPIRGGYTF.

Only a few counts were recorded for this clone. The V and J genes are TRBV5-1 and TRBJ2-7; tentative D call: TRBD1 (6 bases). Germline lookup yields CDR1 SGHRS and CDR2 YFSETQ. Trimming took off 4 bases at V and 6 bases at J, with 17 bases between the two ends. The CDR3 consists of 14 residues. CDR3 DNA: TGCGCCAGCAGCCTACCCTCGCCAGGGGTCGAGCAGTACTTC. This translates into CASSLPSPGVEQYF.

The chain is built from TRBV14 and TRBJ1-1, with D maybe TRBD1 (6 bases). Looked up from germline, CDR1 is SGHDN and CDR2 is FVKESK. Trimming cost V 4 bases and J 6 bases, with 15 bases left between them. This CDR3 region has 14 residues. CDR3 in amino acids: CASSLQGKGAEAFF. CDR3 in DNA: TGTGCCAGCAGCCTTCAGGGGAAAGGAGCTGAAGCTTTCTTT. Full variable domain (rest looked up from reference TRBV14 and TRBJ1-1): EAGVTQFPSHSVIEKGQTVTLRCDPISGHDNLYWYRRVMGKEIKFLLHFVKESKQDESGMPNNRFLAERTGGTYSTLKVQPAELEDSGVYFCASSLQGKGAEAFFGQGTRLTVV.

The chain's CDR3 is CASSPSAAYEQYF. The CDR3 DNA reads as TGTGCCAGCTCACCCTCCGCAGCCTACGAGCAGTACTTC. The chain recombines TRBV18 with TRBJ2-7; D is unresolved. This CDR3 is built from 13 residues. In germline, CDR1 is KGHSH, CDR2 LQKENI. Trimming shortened V by 3 bases and J by 2 bases, and 8 bases separated the two germline ends.

V is TRBV6-6 and J is TRBJ2-5; perhaps TRBD1 as D (6 bases). V was cut by 0 bases and J by 7 bases, with 12 bases left in between. Germline V gene sequence: CDR1 MNHNY, CDR2 SVGAGI (reference sequence). The CDR3 covers 14 residues. CDR3 in amino acids: CASSYSGTPWTQYF. In nucleotides, the CDR3 is TGTGCCAGCAGTTACTCAGGGACACCTTGGACCCAGTACTTC.

V gene TRBV18 combines with J gene TRBJ2-1; D possibly matches TRBD1 or TRBD2 (5 bases each). The germline CDR1 and CDR2 sequences are KGHSH and LQKENI. V was clipped by 5 bases and J by 2 bases, with 13 bases between them. The CDR3 is 15 residues long. The CDR3 here is CASSIGTVTYNEQFF. As DNA, the CDR3 is TGTGCCAGCTCAATCGGGACGGTCACCTACAATGAGCAGTTCTTC.

The rearrangement links TRBV7-2 to TRBJ1-3; D ambiguous. The CDR3 sequence is 15 residues long. V was cut by 4 bases and J by 4 bases, with 14 bases left in between. Germline V gene lookup returns CDR1 SGHTA and CDR2 FQGNSA. The CDR3 DNA reads as TGTGCCAGCAGCTCGGACCCAGTGTCCGGAAACACCATATATTTT. Translated: CASSSDPVSGNTIYF.

This chain uses TRBV28 with TRBJ1-3; D gene uncertain. This CDR3 is 15 amino acids long. The germline V and J ends were trimmed by 6 bases and 2 bases, with 14 bases remaining between them. Germline loops: CDR1 MDHEN, CDR2 SYDVKM. DNA of the CDR3: TGTGCCAGCAGCCTTGGAGGAGTAGCTGGAAACACCATATATTTT. This sequence encodes CASSLGGVAGNTIYF. The variable domain in full, with the rest retrieved from reference TRBV28 and TRBJ1-3, is DVKVTQSSRYLVKRTGEKVFLECVQDMDHENMFWYRQDPGLGLRLIYFSYDVKMKEKGDIPEGYSVSREKKERFSLILESASTNQTSMYLCASSLGGVAGNTIYFGEGSWLTVV.

The chain joins TRBV29-1 to TRBJ1-2; D ambiguous. The germline V gene has CDR1 SQVTM and CDR2 ANQGSEA. This CDR3 has 9 amino acids. The V gene lost 4 bases and the J gene lost 6 bases, with 3 bases spanning the gap. CDR3: CSVVDGYTF. In DNA, the CDR3 is TGCAGCGTTGTCGATGGCTACACCTTC.

The genes are TRBV2 and TRBJ2-7, with D maybe TRBD1 (7 bases). V gave up 7 bases and J gave up 2 bases, with 18 bases separating them. Germline CDR1 reads SNHLY; CDR2 reads FYNNEI. CDR3 length equals 15 residues. This chain's CDR3 is CASNFEAGGTYEQYF. The CDR3 bases are TGTGCCAGCAATTTCGAGGCAGGGGGGACCTACGAGCAGTACTTC.

The CDR3 loop reads CASSSLTGLDTGELFF. The CDR3 DNA reads TGTGCCAGCAGTTCCTTGACAGGGCTGGACACCGGGGAGCTGTTTTTT. J is TRBJ2-2 and V is TRBV28, with 7 positions matching TRBD1. Germline values: CDR1 MDHEN, CDR2 SYDVKM. V lost 4 bases, J lost 3 bases, and 8 bases stayed unmatched. The CDR3 totals 16 residues.

For the CDR3, the DNA is TGTGCCAGCAGAAGTTCCACTAGCGGAACCTACGAGCAGTACTTC. The encoded protein is CASRSSTSGTYEQYF. The rearrangement links TRBV6-5 to TRBJ2-7; 8 bases map to TRBD2. The CDR3 totals 15 residues. With 6 bases clipped from V and 2 bases from J, the junction kept 9 bases outside the gene matches. Per germline, CDR1 MNHEY and CDR2 SVGAGI.

The V call is TRBV7-2, the J call TRBJ2-5; possibly TRBD1 for D (6 bases). V was trimmed by 5 bases and J by 1 base, leaving 14 bases between them. CDR3 size: 15 residues. CDR1 and CDR2 (germline): SGHTA, FQGNSA. The CDR3 region is CASSQFGQSQETQYF. CDR3 DNA sequence: TGTGCCAGCAGCCAATTCGGACAGTCCCAAGAGACCCAGTACTTC.

The chain recombines TRBV28 with TRBJ1-5, with D hard to call. Germline CDR1 is MDHEN and CDR2 is SYDVKM. This CDR3 is 12 amino acids long. Trimming cost V 8 bases and J 3 bases, with 8 bases left between them. The DNA for the CDR3 is TGTGCCAGCCGGCCGACCAATCAGCCCCAGCATTTT. This sequence encodes CASRPTNQPQHF.

V usage is TRBV29-1 and J usage is TRBJ2-5; tentatively, D is TRBD2 (6 bases). The DNA end lines up better with TRBJ2-7; the J call may be wrong. This CDR3 has 13 residues. Looked up from germline, CDR1 is SQVTM and CDR2 is ANQGSEA. CDR3 residues: CSVVSGSRDEQYF. Here the CDR3 DNA reads TGCAGCGTTGTCTCCGGGAGTCGAGACGAGCAGTACTTC.

The chain has TRBV5-8 and TRBJ2-5; D is tentatively TRBD1 or TRBD2 (5 bases each). This CDR3 region has 14 residues. Trimming took off 3 bases at V and 1 base at J, with 10 bases between the two ends. Germline assignment: CDR1 SGHTS and CDR2 YDEGEE. CDR3 nucleotides: TGTGCCAGCAGCTGGACCGGGACCCAAGAGACCCAGTACTTC. Translating it yields CASSWTGTQETQYF.

V usage is TRBV7-9 and J usage is TRBJ2-7; D is ambiguous. The germline V gene has CDR1 SEHNR and CDR2 FQNEAQ (reference sequence). This CDR3 comprises 14 residues. Trimming cost V 3 bases and J 0 bases, with 9 bases left between them. The CDR3 sequence: CASSLSEISYEQYF. In DNA, the CDR3 is TGTGCCAGCAGCTTGTCCGAAATCTCCTACGAGCAGTACTTC.

This chain links TRBV11-2 with TRBJ2-6; a possible D gene is TRBD1 (5 bases). Germline-derived CDR1 and CDR2 are SGHAT and FQNNGV. The germline V and J ends were trimmed by 7 bases and 0 bases, with 13 bases remaining between them. The CDR3 is made up of 16 amino acids. The CDR3 loop is CASIGRASSGANVLTF. The CDR3 bases are TGTGCCAGCATTGGCAGGGCGAGCTCTGGGGCCAACGTCCTGACTTTC.

The chain uses TRBV10-3 and TRBJ1-5; 9 positions match TRBD1. V shed 5 bases and J 4 bases; nucleotides not matched to a gene: 3. There are 14 residues in the CDR3. Germline V gene data show CDR1 as ENHRY and CDR2 as SYGVKD. The DNA for the CDR3 is TGTGCCATCAGTCCGGGACAGGGTAATCAGCCCCAGCATTTT. Translating gives CAISPGQGNQPQHF.

CDR3 amino acids: CASGAGGPAKNIQYF. The DNA of the CDR3 is TGTGCCAGCGGAGCCGGGGGTCCTGCCAAAAACATTCAGTACTTC. V and J are TRBV28 and TRBJ2-4, with a possible D match to TRBD2 (6 bases). Germline values: CDR1 MDHEN, CDR2 SYDVKM. CDR3 length: 15 residues. The germline V and J ends were trimmed by 8 bases and 1 base, with 15 bases remaining between them.

For the CDR3, the DNA is TGTGCCTGGAGTGTATTCGGCCCGGCCCAGCCCCAGCATTTT. Amino acid sequence: CAWSVFGPAQPQHF. This chain uses TRBV30 with TRBJ1-5; no firm D call. CDR3 length: 14 residues. Germline V gene lookup returns CDR1 GTSNPN and CDR2 SVGIG (reference sequence). Trimming pared 0 bases from V and 7 bases from J, leaving 13 bases between.

The chain links TRBV18 to TRBJ2-2; TRBD1 matches 8 bases. The germline V gene has CDR1 KGHSH and CDR2 LQKENI. Trimming at V came to 3 bases and at J to 4 bases, leaving 4 bases not matched to a gene. CDR3 length equals 15 residues. The DNA of the CDR3 is TGTGCCAGCTCACCGCAGGGGGCGTCCACCGGGGAGCTGTTTTTT. It specifies CASSPQGASTGELFF. Variable domain in full (rest from reference TRBV18 and TRBJ2-2): NAGVMQNPRHLVRRRGQEARLRCSPMKGHSHVYWYRQLPEEGLKFMVYLQKENIIDESGMPKERFSAEFPKEGPSILRIQQVVRGDSAAYFCASSPQGASTGELFFGEGSRLTVL.

The J gene is TRBJ1-5, the V gene TRBV7-2; D is uncertain. The CDR3 contains 12 residues. Trimming removed 1 base from V and 5 bases from J, with 3 bases in between. Germline assignment: CDR1 SGHTA and CDR2 FQGNSA. The chain's CDR3 is CASSLEYQPQHF. CDR3 nucleotide sequence: TGTGCCAGCAGCTTAGAGTATCAGCCCCAGCATTTT.

The chain couples TRBV6-1 to TRBJ1-2; TRBD1 aligns across 9 bases. After removal of 6 bases from V and 6 bases from J, the junction contained 11 bases not matched to a gene. CDR1 is MNHNS, CDR2 SASEGT, per germline. This CDR3 region has 15 residues. The CDR3 DNA reads as TGTGCCAGCAGGCCTTGGGACAGGGAGAACGATGGCTACACCTTC. This translates into CASRPWDRENDGYTF.

The chain links TRBV28 to TRBJ2-5; 9 bases line up with TRBD1. V trimming: 6 bases; J trimming: 5 bases; junction bases outside the gene matches: 10. Looked up from germline, CDR1 is MDHEN and CDR2 is SYDVKM. CDR3 length: 15 residues. Here the CDR3 DNA reads TGTGCCAGCAGCCAACAGGGGGCAGGGCGGGAGACCCAGTACTTC. It is translated as CASSQQGAGRETQYF.

Here the CDR3 reads CASSLDLAGYYNEQFF. The CDR3 nucleotides read TGCGCCAGCAGCTTGGACCTAGCGGGATATTACAATGAGCAGTTCTTC. The chain uses TRBV5-1 and TRBJ2-1, with 9 positions matching TRBD2. This CDR3 is 16 amino acids long. Trimming removed 0 bases from V and 4 bases from J; junction bases left unmatched: 5. Per the germline V gene, CDR1 is SGHRS and CDR2 is YFSETQ. The full variable domain, rest sourced from reference TRBV5-1 and TRBJ2-1, is KAGVTQTPRYLIKTRGQQVTLSCSPISGHRSVSWYQQTPGQGLQFLFEYFSETQRNKGNFPGRFSGRQFSNSRSEMNVSTLELGDSALYLCASSLDLAGYYNEQFFGPGTRLTVL.

The chain links TRBV5-1 to TRBJ1-1; tentatively, D is TRBD1 (5 bases). Germline V gene data show CDR1 as SGHRS and CDR2 as YFSETQ. The CDR3 has 15 residues. With 2 bases removed from V and 4 bases from J, the gap between germline ends came to 15 bases. This CDR3 reads CASSFIGEGRTEAFF. The CDR3 DNA reads TGCGCCAGCAGCTTCATAGGGGAAGGACGCACTGAAGCTTTCTTT.